The rows below give T cell receptor beta chains drawn from one sample of a study of CD8+CD57+ T cells in acquired aplastic anemia. TCRdb independently ran MiXCR on the reads; one entry per CDR3 protein. Of some 180,000 distinct CDR3 sequences in the sample, nearly 65% were seen once. The sequenced sample consisted of sorted CD4+, CD8+, or CD8+CD57+ T cells (not recorded which) from PBMCs. The receptor set was obtained from a human donor with aplastic anemia. Both conserved end residues are part of each CDR3. The D gene is left open where the match is weak. For some rows the clone size is stated as once, few or many, or as a class when expanded; others skip it.

d_call: TRBD2; v_call: TRBV7-9; j_call: TRBJ2-3; clone_size: few; cdr3_nt: TGTGCCAGCAGCTTGGGACTAGCGATAGATACGCAGTATTTT; cdr3_aa: CASSLGLAIDTQYF
d_call: .; v_call: TRBV12-3/TRBV12-4; j_call: TRBJ2-1; clone_size: .; cdr3_nt: TGTGCCAGCAGTTTAACTCGAGCCGGGGATGAGCAGTTCTTC; cdr3_aa: CASSLTRAGDEQFF
d_call: .; v_call: TRBV10-3; j_call: TRBJ1-6; clone_size: .; cdr3_nt: TGTGCCAGCAGTTACTCACGGGAATCACCCCTCCACTTT; cdr3_aa: CASSYSRESPLHF
d_call: .; v_call: TRBV12-3/TRBV12-4; j_call: TRBJ1-6; clone_size: few; cdr3_nt: TGTGCCAGCAGTTTCCAGGATAATTCACCCCTCCACTTT; cdr3_aa: CASSFQDNSPLHF
d_call: TRBD1; v_call: TRBV29-1; j_call: TRBJ1-1; clone_size: .; cdr3_nt: TGCAGCGTTGCACAGGGGACGAACACTGAAGCTTTCTTT; cdr3_aa: CSVAQGTNTEAFF
d_call: .; v_call: TRBV9; j_call: TRBJ1-1; clone_size: once; cdr3_nt: TGTGCCAGCAGCGTAGAGGGTTTGCGAGACACTGAAGCTTTCTTT; cdr3_aa: CASSVEGLRDTEAFF
d_call: TRBD2; v_call: TRBV29-1; j_call: TRBJ2-7; clone_size: .; cdr3_nt: TGCAGCGTTGAAGAGGCCGCGGGGGGGGAGTACGAGCAGTACTTC; cdr3_aa: CSVEEAAGGEYEQYF
d_call: .; v_call: TRBV25-1; j_call: TRBJ1-5; clone_size: few; cdr3_nt: TGTGCCAGCCGAAGGGGCAATCAGCCCCAGCATTTT; cdr3_aa: CASRRGNQPQHF
d_call: TRBD2; v_call: TRBV5-4; j_call: TRBJ2-2; clone_size: .; cdr3_nt: TGTGCCAGCAGCGCTGGACTAGCAGGCGGGGAGCTGTTTTTT; cdr3_aa: CASSAGLAGGELFF
d_call: .; v_call: TRBV2; j_call: TRBJ2-1; clone_size: many; cdr3_nt: TGTGCCAGCAGTGAGAGGGGCGGGGGCCTTTACAATGAGCAGTTCTTC; cdr3_aa: CASSERGGGLYNEQFF
d_call: .; v_call: TRBV14; j_call: TRBJ2-5; clone_size: .; cdr3_nt: TGTGCCAGCAGCCAAGATTTGGGCAGGGGAAGTACCCCAGGGCTTGCGTCGGAGACCCAGTACTTC; cdr3_aa: CASSQDLGRGSTPGLASETQYF
d_call: TRBD1; v_call: TRBV4-2; j_call: TRBJ2-7; clone_size: .; cdr3_nt: TGTGCCAGCAGCCAGCGGGGAGGGACAGGGAACGAGCAGTACTTC; cdr3_aa: CASSQRGGTGNEQYF
d_call: .; v_call: TRBV5-1; j_call: TRBJ1-1; clone_size: .; cdr3_nt: TGCGCCAGCAGTTACGCCGGGATCAACACTGAAGCTTTCTTT; cdr3_aa: CASSYAGINTEAFF
d_call: TRBD2; v_call: TRBV4-1; j_call: TRBJ2-7; clone_size: many; cdr3_nt: TGCGCCAGCAGCCTCGGGACTAGCGGGGGGCGGATCAGTCACGAGCAGTACTTC; cdr3_aa: CASSLGTSGGRISHEQYF
d_call: .; v_call: TRBV15; j_call: TRBJ2-1; clone_size: .; cdr3_nt: TGTGCCACCAGCAGAGATTTCCTCGGGTGGGCGTTCTTC; cdr3_aa: CATSRDFLGWAFF
d_call: TRBD1; v_call: TRBV19; j_call: TRBJ2-1; clone_size: once; cdr3_nt: TGTGCCAGCCAGGGACAGGACTTCTACAATGAGCAGTTCTTC; cdr3_aa: CASQGQDFYNEQFF
d_call: .; v_call: TRBV5-1; j_call: TRBJ1-2; clone_size: .; cdr3_nt: TGTGCCAGCAGCCCCGCTAGGCCGACGGACGGGGGCTACACCTTC; cdr3_aa: CASSPARPTDGGYTF
d_call: .; v_call: TRBV29-1; j_call: TRBJ2-2; clone_size: .; cdr3_nt: TGCAGCGTTGAAGATCAATGGGGTAACGCCGGGGAGCTGTTTTTT; cdr3_aa: CSVEDQWGNAGELFF
d_call: .; v_call: TRBV20-1; j_call: TRBJ2-7; clone_size: .; cdr3_nt: TGCAGTGCTCAAAGAGGAAGCTACGAGCAGTACTTC; cdr3_aa: CSAQRGSYEQYF
d_call: TRBD2; v_call: TRBV12-3/TRBV12-4; j_call: TRBJ2-3; clone_size: many; cdr3_nt: TGTGCCAGCCGTCTAGCGGGGGGCACAGATACGCAGTATTTT; cdr3_aa: CASRLAGGTDTQYF
d_call: .; v_call: TRBV20-1; j_call: TRBJ1-2; clone_size: .; cdr3_nt: TGCAGTGCGCTCCGAGACGGAGGGAACTATGGCTACACCTTC; cdr3_aa: CSALRDGGNYGYTF
d_call: .; v_call: TRBV20-1; j_call: TRBJ1-2; clone_size: once; cdr3_nt: TGCAGTAACTCGGGGGATCGGGGCTACACCTTC; cdr3_aa: CSNSGDRGYTF
d_call: .; v_call: TRBV7-3; j_call: TRBJ2-5; clone_size: .; cdr3_nt: TGTGCCAGCAGCTTACCGTTAGCGCCATCCCAGTACTTC; cdr3_aa: CASSLPLAPSQYF
d_call: TRBD1; v_call: TRBV25-1; j_call: TRBJ2-7; clone_size: .; cdr3_nt: TGTGCCAGCAGCTGGACCCAGGAGACAGGGGCCTACGAGCAGTACTTC; cdr3_aa: CASSWTQETGAYEQYF
d_call: TRBD1; v_call: TRBV15; j_call: TRBJ2-5; clone_size: .; cdr3_nt: TGTGCCACCAGCAGCACGACAGGGAGTGGGACCCAGTACTTC; cdr3_aa: CATSSTTGSGTQYF
d_call: .; v_call: TRBV12-5; j_call: TRBJ1-4; clone_size: .; cdr3_nt: TGTGCTAGTGGTTTAGGACTCGGAGGCAATGAAAAACTGTTTTTT; cdr3_aa: CASGLGLGGNEKLFF
d_call: .; v_call: TRBV25-1; j_call: TRBJ1-3; clone_size: few; cdr3_nt: TGTGCCAGCAGTGAATGGGGGACCGGTATCGCCATATATTTT; cdr3_aa: CASSEWGTGIAIYF
d_call: TRBD2; v_call: TRBV7-2; j_call: TRBJ2-2; clone_size: .; cdr3_nt: TGTGCCAGCAGCTTATCTTTAACTAGCGGGAGTAACACCGGGGAGCTGTTTTTT; cdr3_aa: CASSLSLTSGSNTGELFF
d_call: TRBD1; v_call: TRBV9; j_call: TRBJ1-4; clone_size: .; cdr3_nt: TGTGCCAGCAGCGTAGGGGCAGGGGGTGAAAAACTGTTTTTT; cdr3_aa: CASSVGAGGEKLFF
d_call: TRBD1; v_call: TRBV5-1; j_call: TRBJ2-4; clone_size: .; cdr3_nt: TGCGCCAGCAGCAGCGGACAGGGGGAAAACATTCAGTACTTC; cdr3_aa: CASSSGQGENIQYF
d_call: TRBD2; v_call: TRBV7-8; j_call: TRBJ2-5; clone_size: few; cdr3_nt: TGTGCCAGCAGCTTACCTCGACTAGCGGGAGGGGAAGAGACCCAGTACTTC; cdr3_aa: CASSLPRLAGGEETQYF
d_call: TRBD2; v_call: TRBV7-9; j_call: TRBJ2-1; clone_size: once; cdr3_nt: TGTGCCAGCAGCGCCCGGACTAGCGGGAGGGAGCAGTTCTTC; cdr3_aa: CASSARTSGREQFF
d_call: .; v_call: TRBV20-1; j_call: TRBJ2-1; clone_size: .; cdr3_nt: TGCAGTGCTAGGAAAGCGGAACCCTCCAATGAGCAGTTCTTC; cdr3_aa: CSARKAEPSNEQFF
d_call: .; v_call: TRBV4-2; j_call: TRBJ1-1; clone_size: .; cdr3_nt: TGTGCCAGCAAAATGTTAGGCGAGAAAGCTTTCTTT; cdr3_aa: CASKMLGEKAFF
d_call: TRBD1; v_call: TRBV20-1; j_call: TRBJ1-3; clone_size: .; cdr3_nt: TGCAGTGCTAGCGTGGACAGGGGCCCTGGAAACACCATATATTTT; cdr3_aa: CSASVDRGPGNTIYF
d_call: .; v_call: TRBV7-9; j_call: TRBJ2-7; clone_size: few; cdr3_nt: TGTGCCAGCAGCCCCGCCCTGAGGGACGAGCAGTACTTC; cdr3_aa: CASSPALRDEQYF
d_call: TRBD1; v_call: TRBV2; j_call: TRBJ2-2; clone_size: .; cdr3_nt: TGTGCCAGCAGTACGCGGACAGGGAGCACCGGGGAGCTGTTTTTT; cdr3_aa: CASSTRTGSTGELFF
d_call: .; v_call: TRBV19; j_call: TRBJ2-5; clone_size: .; cdr3_nt: TGTGCCAGCTCAAGGACAGAACAAGAGACCCAGTACTTC; cdr3_aa: CASSRTEQETQYF
d_call: .; v_call: TRBV19; j_call: TRBJ1-5; clone_size: many; cdr3_nt: TGTGCCAGTAGTATAGGGGCAGACCATTATCAGCCCCAGCATTTT; cdr3_aa: CASSIGADHYQPQHF
d_call: .; v_call: TRBV7-9; j_call: TRBJ2-1; clone_size: .; cdr3_nt: TGTGCCAGCAGCTTGCCACTAGCCCCTTCAAATGAGCAGTTCTTC; cdr3_aa: CASSLPLAPSNEQFF
d_call: .; v_call: TRBV28; j_call: TRBJ2-7; clone_size: few; cdr3_nt: TGTGCCAGCAGTTTTGCCAGTAAGTACGAGCAGTACTTC; cdr3_aa: CASSFASKYEQYF
d_call: .; v_call: TRBV20-1; j_call: TRBJ1-3; clone_size: .; cdr3_nt: TGCAGTGCTGCAATTCGGCGGGGAAACACCATATATTTT; cdr3_aa: CSAAIRRGNTIYF
d_call: .; v_call: TRBV12-3/TRBV12-4; j_call: TRBJ2-7; clone_size: .; cdr3_nt: TGTGCCAGCAGTGACGGTAGGGGGATGTACGAGCAGTACTTC; cdr3_aa: CASSDGRGMYEQYF
d_call: .; v_call: TRBV19; j_call: TRBJ2-3; clone_size: .; cdr3_nt: TGTGCCAGTAAACCTTCGGGGGATACGCAGTATTTT; cdr3_aa: CASKPSGDTQYF
d_call: .; v_call: TRBV7-8; j_call: TRBJ1-5; clone_size: .; cdr3_nt: TGTGCCAGCAGCTTAGAAGGGCGGCCCCAGCATTTT; cdr3_aa: CASSLEGRPQHF
d_call: .; v_call: TRBV13; j_call: TRBJ2-7; clone_size: .; cdr3_nt: TGTGCCAGCAGCTTCGGTGTCGACGACTACGAGCAGTACTTC; cdr3_aa: CASSFGVDDYEQYF
d_call: .; v_call: TRBV29-1; j_call: TRBJ2-3; clone_size: .; cdr3_nt: TGCAGCGTTGGTGGAGCGGATACGCAGTATTTT; cdr3_aa: CSVGGADTQYF
d_call: .; v_call: TRBV7-9; j_call: TRBJ1-2; clone_size: .; cdr3_nt: TGTGCCAGCAGTGCCGAGGCAGGGAACTATGGCTACACCTTC; cdr3_aa: CASSAEAGNYGYTF
d_call: .; v_call: TRBV5-1; j_call: TRBJ1-1; clone_size: .; cdr3_nt: TGCGCCAGCAGCCTAGGTGGTGGCATGAACACTGAAGCTTTCTTT; cdr3_aa: CASSLGGGMNTEAFF
d_call: .; v_call: TRBV10-3; j_call: TRBJ2-1; clone_size: .; cdr3_nt: TGTGCCATCAGTGACGTGCCCGCTCCCCACAATGAGCAGTTCTTC; cdr3_aa: CAISDVPAPHNEQFF
d_call: .; v_call: TRBV9; j_call: TRBJ1-4; clone_size: .; cdr3_nt: TGTGCCAGCAGCGTAGAAGGGGAAAAACCGTTTTTT; cdr3_aa: CASSVEGEKPFF
d_call: .; v_call: TRBV15; j_call: TRBJ2-3; clone_size: few; cdr3_nt: TGTGCCACCAGCAGCCCACTCACAGATACGCAGTATTTT; cdr3_aa: CATSSPLTDTQYF
d_call: .; v_call: TRBV7-6; j_call: TRBJ2-2; clone_size: .; cdr3_nt: TGTGCCAGCAGCTTAGCCGGCGGAACCGGGGAGCTGTTTTTT; cdr3_aa: CASSLAGGTGELFF
d_call: TRBD1; v_call: TRBV29-1; j_call: TRBJ1-2; clone_size: few; cdr3_nt: TGCAGCGTTGAAAAACAGGGGATTGAGTATGGCTACACCTTC; cdr3_aa: CSVEKQGIEYGYTF
d_call: .; v_call: TRBV29-1; j_call: TRBJ2-3; clone_size: .; cdr3_nt: TGCAGCGTTGATTGGCCGCCTAGCACAGATACGCAGTATTTT; cdr3_aa: CSVDWPPSTDTQYF
d_call: TRBD2; v_call: TRBV20-1; j_call: TRBJ2-5; clone_size: few; cdr3_nt: TGCAGTGCTTACGGGGGAGGGCCTGGGTATCAAGAGACCCAGTACTTC; cdr3_aa: CSAYGGGPGYQETQYF